This TCR beta chain was recovered during a study of blood T cell repertoires in COVID-19. Overall study: PBMCs, B-cell-depleted T cells, or T cells provided the cDNA or gDNA that made up the material.

The CDR3 length is 16 residues. Germline V gene sequence: CDR1 MNHEY, CDR2 SVGEGT. V trimming: 4 bases; J trimming: 1 base; junction bases outside the gene matches: 4. Using immunoSEQ multiplex PCR, the repertoire was profiled, and TCRdb retains in-frame clones only, with some absent. The repertoire has about 76,000 clones, around 91% of them found once; the top ten carry under 6%. This receptor was taken from a human donor in a cohort sampled during active COVID-19. The sequenced sample consisted of peripheral blood. The gene calls are TRBV6-2 or TRBV6-3 and TRBJ2-2; 9 nucleotides line up with TRBD1. CDR3 in DNA: TGTGCCAGCAGTTCCGGACAGGGGATGAACACCGGGGAGCTGTTTTTT. It is translated as CASSSGQGMNTGELFF.